Listed below are T cell receptor beta chains from one sample, sequenced in a study of T cell changes during pregnancy in multiple sclerosis. Method: immunoSEQ multiplex PCR; TCRdb's copy keeps in-frame clones and lacks some. The data show tens of thousands of clones, approximately 91% seen once. The specimen was peripheral blood, collected in the second trimester of pregnancy. These receptors were taken from a female donor in good health, enrolled as a control in a pregnancy study. The CDR3 runs from the conserved cysteine through the conserved F or W.

v_call	j_call	cdr3_aa
TRBV27	TRBJ2-2	CASSFSYARGSGELFF
TRBV19	TRBJ2-7	CASSNRGQSEQYF
TRBV18	TRBJ1-2	CASSPLGGKDYGYTF
TRBV7-8	TRBJ2-1	CASSPGGVAYNEQFF
TRBV21-1	TRBJ2-1	CASSRKTVYNEQFF
TRBV5-4	TRBJ2-6	CASSQRTGLISGANVLTF
TRBV9	TRBJ2-3	CASSVQGHSGADTQYF
TRBV6-5	TRBJ2-7	CASSYAGAYNEQYF
TRBV4-2	TRBJ2-1	CASSPPMVAIGEQFF
TRBV5-6	TRBJ1-6	CASSLPGRLNSPLHF
TRBV9	TRBJ1-2	CASSVGQGIRNYGYTF
TRBV5-1	TRBJ2-5	CASSLEGSGRAQTQYF
TRBV4-1	TRBJ2-3	CASSQEGRGRGDTQYF
TRBV4-1	TRBJ2-3	CASSQEGSGGGNTQYF
TRBV5-4	TRBJ1-1	CASSSTGGVPEAFF
TRBV19	TRBJ1-2	CASSMQGTLYGYTF
TRBV15	TRBJ2-4	CATSRDPTGEAKNIQYF
TRBV4-1	TRBJ1-1	CASSQENQDKRAFF
TRBV15	TRBJ2-1	CATSRAREAGGSEQFF
TRBV5-1	TRBJ1-2	CASSPVGTANYGYTF
TRBV4-1	TRBJ2-2	CASSQVPSGGADTGELFF
TRBV6-4	TRBJ1-2	CASSPDRGYGYTF
TRBV18	TRBJ1-1	CASSLGAVEAFF
TRBV2	TRBJ2-7	CAGGGGRHEQYF
TRBV15	TRBJ2-1	CATSRDRASGSLFF
TRBV30	TRBJ2-1	CAWSAGTSGFQSSYNEQFF
TRBV28	TRBJ2-2	CASSLLAGGGELFF
TRBV18	TRBJ2-2	CASSPLGGTNTGELFF
TRBV5-1	TRBJ1-1	CASSLRGQGANTEAFF
TRBV6-5	TRBJ2-1	CASSSGTRRDEQFF
TRBV4-1	TRBJ2-4	CASSQGTSGQNIQYF
TRBV6-1	TRBJ2-7	CASREGQGETYEQYF
TRBV27	TRBJ2-6	CASSLSSGANVLTF
TRBV6-1	TRBJ2-3	CASSEAERDTQYF
TRBV5-4	TRBJ1-3	CASSAGTGRDTIYF